This section outlines one TCR beta chain sequence together with its context. Its antigen has not been determined. Per-nucleotide qualities are absent, and no much larger clonotype sits a single base away. The record originates from a study of blood T cell repertoires in COVID-19 (dated by TCRdb to the early 2020s). For context, the study as a whole: Samples covering the acute and convalescent phases of COVID-19 were provided by collaborators in the United States, Italy and Spain. The prospective study material was composed of cDNA or gDNA derived from T cells, B-cell-depleted T cells, or PBMCs. Deeply sampled blood TCRbeta repertoires from subjects exposed to, actively infected with, or recovered from COVID-19 were included in the dataset. The repertoires were released in a freely available public database meant as a resource for research on the immune response to SARS-CoV-2. Samples came from the ongoing ImmuneRACE study (first 160 participants) plus 1,254 subjects from 6 global collaborators. A de-identified subject ID, COVID-19 status, age in years and sex were almost always included in the sample metadata. Where available, HLA class I and class II types were taken from metadata supplied by the sample provider and were not determined by assay-based typing. Overall study outcomes, separate from this receptor: Clinical and demographic metadata were provided uncurated, with the amount varying by source and participant.

One collaborating source in Seattle enrolled patients during active infection and followed them longitudinally through the course of disease. Whole blood was collected in K2EDTA tubes by collaborating institutions according to the institutions' own protocols. Collaborator samples were shipped for TCRbeta analysis as frozen whole blood, isolated PBMCs, or DNA extracted from either sample type. TCRbeta CDR3 regions were amplified from genomic DNA by means of the immunoSEQ Assay, a bias-controlled multiplex PCR. Per the authors' processing: The number of nucleated cells in each sample was estimated from the amplification of reference gene primers within the assay. To quantify the absolute abundance of each unique TCRbeta CDR3 rearrangement, sequence reads were collapsed and filtered. Productive Simpson clonality was computed per sample as the square root of Simpson's diversity index over productive rearrangements. TCRdb stores this immuneACCESS table with in-frame sequences only. Part of the clones is absent; in the studies checked, under half of the shortfall reflects unresolved V genes, and no reason is known for the rest. The V and J calls and clone size were taken over from that table, and D and trimming were inferred from the DNA. Within this sample are fewer than 350,000 clones, with roughly 90% of them counted one time only. Of the sample, 6.8% falls within the top ten clones.

The germline V gene encodes CDR1 SGHRS and CDR2 YFSETQ. There are 14 amino acids in the CDR3, from cysteine to phenylalanine inclusive. The read is trimmed to its CDR3 DNA, 42 bases read in frame from base 1. V is reduced by 0 bases and J by 4 bases, leaving a spacing of 8 bases between them. The sequenced material came from peripheral blood. The V and J segments used are TRBV5-1 and TRBJ2-4; no D gene is confidently identified. The origin of this receptor is a woman aged 25-40 years with COVID-19, enrolled during active disease. The CDR3 protein is CASSLVADKNIQYF. The nucleotide sequence reads TGCGCCAGCAGCTTGGTCGCAGATAAAAACATTCAGTACTTC.